A selection of T cell receptor beta chains follows, all from one sample in a study of T cell responses to AZD1222 COVID-19 vaccine. Measured with immunoSEQ multiplex PCR; TCRdb has only the in-frame clones, and not every one. The table includes 130,000 to 150,000 clones, roughly 80% detected once. The sample was peripheral blood, taken on day 0 of MenACWY control vaccination. The receptor source for this set is an adult in good health. Both conserved end residues are part of each CDR3. Fields, in order: CDR3 protein, CDR3 DNA, V gene, clone size, D gene, J gene. D genes are given only for firm matches. Rows give clone size only sometimes, using once, few, many, or a class for an expanded clone.

CDR3: CATEDSTGELFF
DNA: TGTGCCACCGAAGACAGCACCGGGGAGCTGTTTTTT
V: TRBV6-5
size: few
D: .
J: TRBJ2-2

CDR3: CASSSSGLPTDTQYF
DNA: TGTGCCAGCAGTAGTTCGGGCTTACCCACAGATACGCAGTATTTT
V: TRBV2
size: .
D: .
J: TRBJ2-3

CDR3: CASSLGNLNTEAFF
DNA: TGTGCCAGTAGCCTGGGGAATCTGAACACTGAAGCTTTCTTT
V: TRBV19
size: .
D: .
J: TRBJ1-1

CDR3: CASSQGTGWPNTEAFF
DNA: TGTGCCAGCAGCCAAGGAACAGGGTGGCCGAACACTGAAGCTTTCTTT
V: TRBV14
size: .
D: .
J: TRBJ1-1

CDR3: CASTPRGNYNEQFF
DNA: TGCGCCAGCACCCCCCGGGGGAACTACAATGAGCAGTTCTTC
V: TRBV5-1
size: .
D: .
J: TRBJ2-1

CDR3: CASSERPNTEAFF
DNA: TGTGCCAGCAGTGAACGACCGAACACTGAAGCTTTCTTT
V: TRBV6-1
size: .
D: .
J: TRBJ1-1

CDR3: CASSLPEYLISPGELFF
DNA: TGTGCCAGCAGTCTTCCGGAGTACTTGATTTCCCCCGGGGAGCTGTTTTTT
V: TRBV6-2/TRBV6-3
size: .
D: .
J: TRBJ2-2

CDR3: CASSRGGQGPTNTGELFF
DNA: TGTGCCAGCAGCAGGGGGGGACAGGGGCCTACGAACACCGGGGAGCTGTTTTTT
V: TRBV21-1
size: .
D: .
J: TRBJ2-2

CDR3: CASSLEGETGELFF
DNA: TGCGCCAGCAGCTTGGAGGGGGAAACCGGGGAGCTGTTTTTT
V: TRBV5-1
size: once
D: .
J: TRBJ2-2

CDR3: CASSRLGASYNEQFF
DNA: TGTGCCAGCTCCCGGCTGGGGGCTTCCTACAATGAGCAGTTCTTC
V: TRBV28
size: .
D: .
J: TRBJ2-1

CDR3: CASSLRTEAFF
DNA: TGTGCCAGCAGTTTAAGGACTGAAGCTTTCTTT
V: TRBV28
size: .
D: .
J: TRBJ1-1

CDR3: CASSESPWRAEAFF
DNA: TGTGCCAGCAGTGAATCCCCCTGGCGGGCTGAAGCTTTCTTT
V: TRBV6-1
size: .
D: .
J: TRBJ1-1

CDR3: CAWSPGGAGTEKLFF
DNA: TGTGCCTGGAGCCCGGGGGGGGCGGGTACTGAAAAACTGTTTTTT
V: TRBV30
size: .
D: .
J: TRBJ1-4

CDR3: CASRNPGQGELRNGYTF
DNA: TGTGCCAGCAGGAACCCTGGACAGGGGGAACTCAGGAATGGCTACACCTTC
V: TRBV11-2
size: few
D: TRBD1
J: TRBJ1-2

CDR3: CASSVGTSGGPPYEQYF
DNA: TGTGCCAGCAGCGTAGGAACTAGCGGGGGACCTCCCTACGAGCAGTACTTC
V: TRBV9
size: .
D: TRBD2
J: TRBJ2-7

CDR3: CASSMVLAGGFANTGELFF
DNA: TGTGCCAGTAGTATGGTCCTAGCGGGGGGTTTCGCGAACACCGGGGAGCTGTTTTTT
V: TRBV19
size: .
D: TRBD2
J: TRBJ2-2

CDR3: CASSQGGQLAKNIQYF
DNA: TGCGCCAGCAGCCAAGGGGGACAGCTAGCCAAAAACATTCAGTACTTC
V: TRBV4-1
size: .
D: TRBD1
J: TRBJ2-4

CDR3: CASSQDRHNDYTF
DNA: TGTGCCAGCAGTCAGGACAGGCACAACGACTACACCTTC
V: TRBV3-1/TRBV3-2
size: .
D: TRBD1
J: TRBJ1-2

CDR3: CASSQQGLSYNEQFF
DNA: TGTGCCAGCAGCCAACAGGGATTGTCCTACAATGAGCAGTTCTTC
V: TRBV2
size: .
D: .
J: TRBJ2-1

CDR3: CASSIRRSGAGYTF
DNA: TGTGCCAGTAGTATCCGCAGGTCGGGGGCTGGCTACACCTTC
V: TRBV19
size: .
D: .
J: TRBJ1-2

CDR3: CASKRGGQWTDTQYF
DNA: TGTGCCAGCAAGCGGGGGGGCCAGTGGACAGATACGCAGTATTTT
V: TRBV6-5
size: .
D: TRBD2
J: TRBJ2-3

CDR3: CASSVRTGMRVETQYF
DNA: TGTGCCAGCAGTGTACGGACAGGGATGAGAGTCGAGACCCAGTACTTC
V: TRBV2
size: .
D: TRBD1
J: TRBJ2-5

CDR3: CASSKAIGAREQFF
DNA: TGTGCCAGCAGCAAAGCAATAGGGGCTCGAGAGCAGTTCTTC
V: TRBV21-1
size: .
D: .
J: TRBJ2-1

CDR3: CASTDGNAWNYGYTF
DNA: TGTGCCAGTACCGATGGGAATGCTTGGAACTATGGCTACACCTTC
V: TRBV19
size: .
D: .
J: TRBJ1-2

CDR3: CASTPNRVNEQFF
DNA: TGTGCCAGTACTCCGAACAGGGTTAATGAGCAGTTCTTC
V: TRBV19
size: .
D: .
J: TRBJ2-1

CDR3: CASSLGRGGSPLHF
DNA: TGTGCCAGCAGCTTGGGTAGGGGGGGATCACCCCTCCACTTT
V: TRBV5-6
size: .
D: .
J: TRBJ1-6

CDR3: CASSIDSNYGYTF
DNA: TGTGCCAGCAGCATCGACAGCAACTATGGCTACACCTTC
V: TRBV7-8
size: .
D: .
J: TRBJ1-2

CDR3: CASSKHWDTEAFF
DNA: TGCGCCAGCAGTAAGCATTGGGACACTGAAGCTTTCTTT
V: TRBV5-1
size: few
D: .
J: TRBJ1-1

CDR3: CASSPWGNAEAFF
DNA: TGTGCCAGCAGTCCCTGGGGGAATGCTGAAGCTTTCTTT
V: TRBV5-8
size: .
D: .
J: TRBJ1-1

CDR3: CASSLSGGYEQYF
DNA: TGTGCCAGCAGCTTATCAGGGGGCTACGAGCAGTACTTC
V: TRBV5-8
size: .
D: TRBD1
J: TRBJ2-7

CDR3: CASSGRTENTEAFF
DNA: TGCGCCAGCAGCGGGCGGACAGAGAACACTGAAGCTTTCTTT
V: TRBV4-1
size: once
D: .
J: TRBJ1-1

CDR3: CASKEGANVLTF
DNA: TGTGCCAGCAAAGAAGGGGCCAACGTCCTGACTTTC
V: TRBV12-3/TRBV12-4
size: .
D: .
J: TRBJ2-6

CDR3: CASSLNRGSYEQYF
DNA: TGCGCCAGCAGCTTAAACAGGGGGTCCTACGAGCAGTACTTC
V: TRBV5-1
size: .
D: TRBD1
J: TRBJ2-7

CDR3: CASNAGGTNTGELFF
DNA: TGTGCCAGCAACGCGGGGGGTACGAACACCGGGGAGCTGTTTTTT
V: TRBV5-4
size: .
D: TRBD2
J: TRBJ2-2

CDR3: CASRGQGQIEETQYF
DNA: TGCGCCAGCAGGGGACAGGGTCAGATTGAAGAGACCCAGTACTTC
V: TRBV10-2
size: .
D: TRBD1
J: TRBJ2-5

CDR3: CASTTRQEKGYGYTF
DNA: TGTGCCAGTACCACACGACAGGAGAAGGGCTATGGCTACACCTTC
V: TRBV19
size: once
D: .
J: TRBJ1-2

CDR3: CASSLKLAGVSHNEQFF
DNA: TGTGCCAGCAGTCTTAAGTTGGCAGGGGTTTCCCACAATGAGCAGTTCTTC
V: TRBV11-2
size: .
D: .
J: TRBJ2-1

CDR3: CASSPLGQQGSGNTIYF
DNA: TGTGCCAGCTCACCACTGGGACAGCAGGGGTCTGGAAACACCATATATTTT
V: TRBV18
size: .
D: TRBD1
J: TRBJ1-3

CDR3: CSAYKADTQYF
DNA: TGCAGTGCGTACAAGGCAGATACGCAGTATTTT
V: TRBV20-1
size: .
D: .
J: TRBJ2-3

CDR3: CASGWRGDTEAFF
DNA: TGTGCCTCAGGTTGGCGGGGTGACACTGAAGCTTTCTTT
V: TRBV19
size: .
D: .
J: TRBJ1-1

CDR3: CASSLRINSPLHF
DNA: TGTGCCAGCAGTTTGAGGATAAACTCACCCCTCCACTTT
V: TRBV6-5
size: .
D: .
J: TRBJ1-6

CDR3: CSASRGTAGYEQYF
DNA: TGCAGTGCCAGTAGAGGGACAGCGGGCTACGAGCAGTACTTC
V: TRBV20-1
size: .
D: .
J: TRBJ2-7

CDR3: CASSNPTGLYGYTF
DNA: TGTGCCAGCAGTAACCCTACAGGACTCTATGGCTACACCTTC
V: TRBV28
size: .
D: .
J: TRBJ1-2

CDR3: CASSLETGQEAFF
DNA: TGTGCCAGCAGTCTAGAAACCGGGCAAGAAGCTTTCTTT
V: TRBV2
size: once
D: .
J: TRBJ1-1

CDR3: CASSLAGLSSYNEQFF
DNA: TGCGCCAGCAGCTTGGCCGGCCTCAGCTCCTACAATGAGCAGTTCTTC
V: TRBV5-1
size: .
D: .
J: TRBJ2-1

CDR3: CASSGRRQTFYEQYF
DNA: TGTGCCAGCAGCGGGAGGCGACAGACCTTCTACGAGCAGTACTTC
V: TRBV11-2
size: once
D: .
J: TRBJ2-7

CDR3: CASSQVGNGQNTEAFF
DNA: TGTGCCAGCAGCCAAGTCGGAAATGGCCAGAACACTGAAGCTTTCTTT
V: TRBV3-1/TRBV3-2
size: .
D: .
J: TRBJ1-1

CDR3: CASSLKRGTDTQYF
DNA: TGTGCCAGCAGTTTGAAAAGGGGAACGGATACGCAGTATTTT
V: TRBV7-6
size: .
D: .
J: TRBJ2-3

CDR3: CASMIDRSSYEQYF
DNA: TGTGCCAGCATGATCGACAGGAGCTCCTACGAGCAGTACTTC
V: TRBV2
size: few
D: .
J: TRBJ2-7

CDR3: CATSVQGMNTEAFF
DNA: TGTGCCACCAGTGTCCAGGGGATGAACACTGAAGCTTTCTTT
V: TRBV24-1
size: .
D: .
J: TRBJ1-1

CDR3: CASSQDVSSPLHF
DNA: TGCGCCAGCAGCCAAGATGTATCTTCACCCCTCCACTTT
V: TRBV4-1
size: .
D: .
J: TRBJ1-6

CDR3: CASSQGEATEAFF
DNA: TGTGCCAGCAGCCAAGGAGAGGCCACTGAAGCTTTCTTT
V: TRBV11-1
size: .
D: .
J: TRBJ1-1

CDR3: CASSDQYNEQFF
DNA: TGTGCCAGCAGTGACCAATACAATGAGCAGTTCTTC
V: TRBV2
size: .
D: .
J: TRBJ2-1

CDR3: CASSRNPGGSGNTIYF
DNA: TGTGCCAGCAGCCGTAACCCGGGGGGCTCTGGAAACACCATATATTTT
V: TRBV3-1/TRBV3-2
size: .
D: .
J: TRBJ1-3

CDR3: CATSSYRDRGPKEKLFF
DNA: TGTGCCACCAGCAGCTACCGGGACAGGGGGCCTAAGGAAAAACTGTTTTTT
V: TRBV15
size: .
D: TRBD1
J: TRBJ1-4

CDR3: CASSLRGTTGELFF
DNA: TGTGCCAGCAGCCTTAGAGGGACAACCGGGGAGCTGTTTTTT
V: TRBV5-4
size: .
D: .
J: TRBJ2-2

CDR3: CASRGFYRGDGYTF
DNA: TGTGCCAGCCGGGGGTTCTACAGGGGAGACGGCTACACCTTC
V: TRBV2
size: .
D: TRBD1
J: TRBJ1-2